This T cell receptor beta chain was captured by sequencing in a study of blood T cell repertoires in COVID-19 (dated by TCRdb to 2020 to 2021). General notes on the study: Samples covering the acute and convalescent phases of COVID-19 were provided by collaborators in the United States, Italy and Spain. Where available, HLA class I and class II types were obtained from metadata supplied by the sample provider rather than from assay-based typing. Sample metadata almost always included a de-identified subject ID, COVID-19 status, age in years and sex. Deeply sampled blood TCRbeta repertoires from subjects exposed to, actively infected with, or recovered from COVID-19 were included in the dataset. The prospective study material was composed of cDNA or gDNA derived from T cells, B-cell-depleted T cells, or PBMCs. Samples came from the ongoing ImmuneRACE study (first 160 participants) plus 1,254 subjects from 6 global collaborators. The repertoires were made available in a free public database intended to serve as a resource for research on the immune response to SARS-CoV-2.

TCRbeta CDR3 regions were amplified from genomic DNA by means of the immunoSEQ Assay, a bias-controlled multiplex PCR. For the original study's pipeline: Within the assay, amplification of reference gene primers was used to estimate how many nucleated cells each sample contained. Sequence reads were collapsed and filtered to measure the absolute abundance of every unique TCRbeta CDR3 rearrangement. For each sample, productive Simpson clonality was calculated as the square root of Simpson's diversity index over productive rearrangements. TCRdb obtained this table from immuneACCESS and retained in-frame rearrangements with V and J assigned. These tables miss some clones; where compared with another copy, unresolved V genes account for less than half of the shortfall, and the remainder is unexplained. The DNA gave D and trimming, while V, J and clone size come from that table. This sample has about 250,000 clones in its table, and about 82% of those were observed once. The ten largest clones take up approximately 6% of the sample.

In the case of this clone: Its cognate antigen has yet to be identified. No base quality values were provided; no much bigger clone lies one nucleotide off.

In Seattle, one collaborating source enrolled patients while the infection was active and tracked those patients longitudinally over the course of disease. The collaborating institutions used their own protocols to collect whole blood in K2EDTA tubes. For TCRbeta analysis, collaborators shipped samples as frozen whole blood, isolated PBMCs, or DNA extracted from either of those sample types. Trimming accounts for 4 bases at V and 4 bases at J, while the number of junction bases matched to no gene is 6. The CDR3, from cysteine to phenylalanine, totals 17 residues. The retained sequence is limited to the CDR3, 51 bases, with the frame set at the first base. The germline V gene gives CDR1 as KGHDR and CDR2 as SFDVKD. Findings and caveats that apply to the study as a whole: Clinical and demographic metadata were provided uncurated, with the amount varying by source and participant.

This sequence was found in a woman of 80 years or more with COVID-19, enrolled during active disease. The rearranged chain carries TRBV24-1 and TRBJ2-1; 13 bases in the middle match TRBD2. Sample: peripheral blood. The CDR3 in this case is CATSDSGTSGVYNEQFF. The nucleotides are TGTGCCACCAGTGACTCCGGGACTAGCGGGGTGTACAATGAGCAGTTCTTC.